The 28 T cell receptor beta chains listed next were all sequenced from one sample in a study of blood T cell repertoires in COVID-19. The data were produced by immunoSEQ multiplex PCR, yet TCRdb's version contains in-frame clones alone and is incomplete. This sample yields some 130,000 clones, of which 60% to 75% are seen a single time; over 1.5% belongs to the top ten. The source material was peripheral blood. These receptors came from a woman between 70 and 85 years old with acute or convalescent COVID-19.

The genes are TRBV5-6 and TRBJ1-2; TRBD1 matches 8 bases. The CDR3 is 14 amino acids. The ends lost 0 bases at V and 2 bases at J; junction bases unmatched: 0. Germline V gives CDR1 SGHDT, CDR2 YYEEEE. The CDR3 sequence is CASSLGQGNYGYTF. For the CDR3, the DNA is TGTGCCAGCAGCTTGGGACAGGGGAACTATGGCTACACCTTC.

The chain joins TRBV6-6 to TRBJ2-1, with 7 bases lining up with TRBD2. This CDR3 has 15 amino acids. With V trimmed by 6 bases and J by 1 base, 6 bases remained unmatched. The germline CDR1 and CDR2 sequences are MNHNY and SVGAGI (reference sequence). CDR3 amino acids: CASSQDGGSYNEQFF. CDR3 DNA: TGTGCCAGCAGCCAAGACGGGGGGTCCTACAATGAGCAGTTCTTC.

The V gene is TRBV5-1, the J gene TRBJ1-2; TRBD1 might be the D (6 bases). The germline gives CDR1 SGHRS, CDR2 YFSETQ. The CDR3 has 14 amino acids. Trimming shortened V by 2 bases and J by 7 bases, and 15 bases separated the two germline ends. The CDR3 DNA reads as TGCGCCAGCAGCTTAGAACAGGGATACGCTGGCTACACCTTC. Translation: CASSLEQGYAGYTF.

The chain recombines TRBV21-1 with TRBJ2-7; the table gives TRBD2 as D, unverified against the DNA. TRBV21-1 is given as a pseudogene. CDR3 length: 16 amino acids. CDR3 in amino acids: CASSKARAGGLYEQYF. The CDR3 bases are TGTGCCAGCAGCAAAGCGCGGGCGGGAGGGCTCTACGAGCAGTACTTC.

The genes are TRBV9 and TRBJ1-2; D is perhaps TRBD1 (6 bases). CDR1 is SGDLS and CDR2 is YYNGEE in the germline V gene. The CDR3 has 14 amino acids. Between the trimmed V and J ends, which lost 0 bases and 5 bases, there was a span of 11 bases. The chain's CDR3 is CASSVAAGDYGYTF. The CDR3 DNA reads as TGTGCCAGCAGCGTAGCGGCAGGGGATTATGGCTACACCTTC.

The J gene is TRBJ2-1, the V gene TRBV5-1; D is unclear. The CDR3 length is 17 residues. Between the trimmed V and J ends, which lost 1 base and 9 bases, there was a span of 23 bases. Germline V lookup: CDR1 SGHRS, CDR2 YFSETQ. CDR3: CASSLIARLERGAEQFF. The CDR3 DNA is TGCGCCAGCAGCTTGATCGCCCGACTTGAGCGTGGAGCTGAGCAGTTCTTC.

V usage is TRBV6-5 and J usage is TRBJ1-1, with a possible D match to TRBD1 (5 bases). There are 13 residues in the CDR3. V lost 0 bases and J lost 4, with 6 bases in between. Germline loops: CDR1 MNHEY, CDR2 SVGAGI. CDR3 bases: TGTGCCAGCAGTTACTCAAGGGGCACTGAAGCTTTCTTT. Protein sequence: CASSYSRGTEAFF.

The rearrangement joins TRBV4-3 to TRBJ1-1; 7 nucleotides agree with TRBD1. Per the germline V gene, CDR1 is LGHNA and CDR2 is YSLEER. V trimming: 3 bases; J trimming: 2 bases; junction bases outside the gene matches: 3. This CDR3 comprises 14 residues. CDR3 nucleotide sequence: TGCGCCAGCAGCCAGGACAGGTCAAACACTGAAGCTTTCTTT. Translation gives CASSQDRSNTEAFF.

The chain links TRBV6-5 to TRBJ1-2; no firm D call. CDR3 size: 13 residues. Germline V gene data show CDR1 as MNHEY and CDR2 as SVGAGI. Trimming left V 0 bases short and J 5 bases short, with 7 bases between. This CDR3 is CASSYSGIYGYTF. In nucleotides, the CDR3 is TGTGCCAGCAGTTACTCCGGGATTTATGGCTACACCTTC.

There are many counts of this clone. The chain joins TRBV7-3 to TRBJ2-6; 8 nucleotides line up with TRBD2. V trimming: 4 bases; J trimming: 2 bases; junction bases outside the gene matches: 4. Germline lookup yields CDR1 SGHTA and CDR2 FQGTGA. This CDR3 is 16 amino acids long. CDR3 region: CASSSPGGAGANVLTF. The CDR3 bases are TGTGCCAGCAGCTCCCCCGGGGGGGCTGGGGCCAACGTCCTGACTTTC.

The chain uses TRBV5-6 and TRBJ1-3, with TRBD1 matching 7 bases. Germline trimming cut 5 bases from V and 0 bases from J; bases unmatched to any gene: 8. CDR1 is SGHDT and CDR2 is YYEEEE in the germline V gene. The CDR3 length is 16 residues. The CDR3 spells CASSFPGQSSGNTIYF. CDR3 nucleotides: TGTGCCAGCAGTTTTCCGGGACAGTCCTCTGGAAACACCATATATTTT.

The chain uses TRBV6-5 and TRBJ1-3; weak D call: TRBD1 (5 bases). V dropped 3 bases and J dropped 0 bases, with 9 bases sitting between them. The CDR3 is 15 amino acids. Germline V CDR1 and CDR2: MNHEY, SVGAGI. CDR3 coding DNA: TGTGCCAGCAGTTATCGGGGGGGCTCTGGAAACACCATATATTTT. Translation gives CASSYRGGSGNTIYF.

The CDR3 bases are TGTGCCAGCAGTTTGAGTAGCACTGAAGCTTTCTTT. Its protein is CASSLSSTEAFF. The chain recombines TRBV12-3 or TRBV12-4 with TRBJ1-1, with unresolved D. With 3 bases removed from V and 4 bases from J, the gap between germline ends came to 6 bases. This CDR3 spans 12 amino acids.

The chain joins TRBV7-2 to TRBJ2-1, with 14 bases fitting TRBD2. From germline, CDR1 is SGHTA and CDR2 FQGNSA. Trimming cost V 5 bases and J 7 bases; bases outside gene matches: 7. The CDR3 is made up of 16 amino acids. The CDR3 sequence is CASSMTSGGAKNEQFF. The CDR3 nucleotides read TGTGCCAGCAGCATGACTAGCGGGGGGGCCAAAAATGAGCAGTTCTTC.

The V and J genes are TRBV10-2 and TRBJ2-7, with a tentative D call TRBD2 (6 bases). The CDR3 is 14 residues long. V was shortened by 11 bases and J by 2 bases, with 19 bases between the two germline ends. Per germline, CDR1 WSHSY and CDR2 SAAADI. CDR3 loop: CAPGGDSSAYEQYF. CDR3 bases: TGCGCCCCTGGAGGGGACTCCTCAGCCTACGAGCAGTACTTC.

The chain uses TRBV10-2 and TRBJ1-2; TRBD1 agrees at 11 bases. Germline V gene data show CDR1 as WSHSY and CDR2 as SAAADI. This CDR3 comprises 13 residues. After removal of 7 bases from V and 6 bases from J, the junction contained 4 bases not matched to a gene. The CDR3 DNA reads TGCGCCAGCACCCGGGACAGGGGGGATGGCTACACCTTC. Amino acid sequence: CASTRDRGDGYTF.

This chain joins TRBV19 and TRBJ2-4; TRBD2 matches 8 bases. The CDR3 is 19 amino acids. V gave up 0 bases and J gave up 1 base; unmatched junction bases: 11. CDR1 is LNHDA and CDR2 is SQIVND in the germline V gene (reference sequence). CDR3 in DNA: TGTGCCAGTAGTATAGACTACCCTAGCGGGTTAGGGGCCAAAAACATTCAGTACTTC. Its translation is CASSIDYPSGLGAKNIQYF.

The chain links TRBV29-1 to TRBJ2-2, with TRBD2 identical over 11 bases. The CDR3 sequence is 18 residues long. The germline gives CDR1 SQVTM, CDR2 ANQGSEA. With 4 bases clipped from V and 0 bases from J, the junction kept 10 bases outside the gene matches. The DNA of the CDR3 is TGCAGCGTTGGGAGTGGTGCTAGCGGGGGGCCGAACACCGGGGAGCTGTTTTTT. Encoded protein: CSVGSGASGGPNTGELFF.

CDR3 sequence (DNA): TGTGCCAGCAGTTCGGGACAGGGGCTTAATCAGCCCCAGCATTTT. This gives the protein CASSSGQGLNQPQHF. The chain employs TRBV28 and TRBJ1-5, with 10 bases matching TRBD1. The V gene's germline CDR1 is MDHEN and CDR2 SYDVKM. The CDR3 consists of 15 residues. The V and J ends lost 4 bases and 4 bases, in that order; junction bases with no gene match: 4.

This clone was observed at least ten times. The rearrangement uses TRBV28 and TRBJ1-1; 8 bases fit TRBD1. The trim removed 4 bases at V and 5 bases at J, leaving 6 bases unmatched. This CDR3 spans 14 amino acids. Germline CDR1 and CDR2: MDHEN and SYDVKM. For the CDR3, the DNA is TGTGCCAGCAGTTCCGGACAGGGATGGACTGAAGCTTTCTTT. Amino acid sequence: CASSSGQGWTEAFF.

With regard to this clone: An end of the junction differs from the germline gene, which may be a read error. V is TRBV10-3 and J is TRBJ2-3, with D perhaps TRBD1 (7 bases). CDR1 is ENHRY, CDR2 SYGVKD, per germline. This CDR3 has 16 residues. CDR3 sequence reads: CAIKTQGPRGTDTQYF. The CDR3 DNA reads TGTGCCATCAAAACCCAGGGGCCCCGGGGGACAGATACGCAATATTTT.

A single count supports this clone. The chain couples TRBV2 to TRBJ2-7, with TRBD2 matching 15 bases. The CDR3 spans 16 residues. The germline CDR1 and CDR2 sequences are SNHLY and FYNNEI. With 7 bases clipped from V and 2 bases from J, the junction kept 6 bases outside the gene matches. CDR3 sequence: CASTGTSGGTPYEQYF. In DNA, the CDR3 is TGTGCCAGCACCGGGACTAGCGGGGGGACCCCCTACGAGCAGTACTTC.

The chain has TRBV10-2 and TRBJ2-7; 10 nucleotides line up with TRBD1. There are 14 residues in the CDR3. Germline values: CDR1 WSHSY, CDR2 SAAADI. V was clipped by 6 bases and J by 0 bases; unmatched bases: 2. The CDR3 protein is CASRDRGVSYEQYF. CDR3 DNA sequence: TGCGCCAGCAGGGACAGGGGGGTCTCCTACGAGCAGTACTTC.

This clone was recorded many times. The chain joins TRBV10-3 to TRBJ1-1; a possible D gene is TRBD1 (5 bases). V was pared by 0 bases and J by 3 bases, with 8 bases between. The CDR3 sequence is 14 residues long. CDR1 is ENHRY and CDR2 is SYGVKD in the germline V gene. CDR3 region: CAISESSGDTEAFF. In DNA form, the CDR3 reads TGTGCCATCAGTGAGTCTTCGGGGGACACTGAAGCTTTCTTT.

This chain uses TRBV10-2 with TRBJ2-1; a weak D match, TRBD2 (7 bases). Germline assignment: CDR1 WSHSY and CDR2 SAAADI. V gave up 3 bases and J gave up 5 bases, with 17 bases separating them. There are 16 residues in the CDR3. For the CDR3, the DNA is TGCGCCAGCAGTGACCGGGGGGCTAGCGGTAACAATGAGCAGTTCTTC. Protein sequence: CASSDRGASGNNEQFF.

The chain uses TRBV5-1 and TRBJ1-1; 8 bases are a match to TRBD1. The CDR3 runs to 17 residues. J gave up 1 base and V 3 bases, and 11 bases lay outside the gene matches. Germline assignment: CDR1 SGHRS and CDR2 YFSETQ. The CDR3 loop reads CASSSGAPGTGNTEAFF. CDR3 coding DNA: TGCGCCAGCAGCTCGGGGGCCCCCGGGACAGGGAACACTGAAGCTTTCTTT. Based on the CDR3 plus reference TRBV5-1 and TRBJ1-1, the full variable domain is KAGVTQTPRYLIKTRGQQVTLSCSPISGHRSVSWYQQTPGQGLQFLFEYFSETQRNKGNFPGRFSGRQFSNSRSEMNVSTLELGDSALYLCASSSGAPGTGNTEAFFGQGTRLTVV.

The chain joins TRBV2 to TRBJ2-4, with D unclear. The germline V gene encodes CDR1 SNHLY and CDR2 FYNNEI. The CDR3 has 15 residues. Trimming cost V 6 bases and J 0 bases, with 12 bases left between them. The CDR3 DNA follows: TGTGCCAGCAGCAAAGACATTCTAGCCAAAAACATTCAGTACTTC. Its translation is CASSKDILAKNIQYF. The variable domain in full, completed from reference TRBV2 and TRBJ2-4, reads EPEVTQTPSHQVTQMGQEVILRCVPISNHLYFYWYRQILGQKVEFLVSFYNNEISEKSEIFDDQFSVERPDGSNFTLKIRSTKLEDSAMYFCASSKDILAKNIQYFGAGTRLSVL.

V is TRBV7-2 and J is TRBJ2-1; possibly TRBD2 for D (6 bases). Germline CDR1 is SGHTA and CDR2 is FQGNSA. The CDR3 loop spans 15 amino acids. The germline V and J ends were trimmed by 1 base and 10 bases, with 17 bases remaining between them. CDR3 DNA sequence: TGTGCCAGCAGCTTAGTCATGGGACTCGATGTAGAGCAGTTCTTC. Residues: CASSLVMGLDVEQFF.